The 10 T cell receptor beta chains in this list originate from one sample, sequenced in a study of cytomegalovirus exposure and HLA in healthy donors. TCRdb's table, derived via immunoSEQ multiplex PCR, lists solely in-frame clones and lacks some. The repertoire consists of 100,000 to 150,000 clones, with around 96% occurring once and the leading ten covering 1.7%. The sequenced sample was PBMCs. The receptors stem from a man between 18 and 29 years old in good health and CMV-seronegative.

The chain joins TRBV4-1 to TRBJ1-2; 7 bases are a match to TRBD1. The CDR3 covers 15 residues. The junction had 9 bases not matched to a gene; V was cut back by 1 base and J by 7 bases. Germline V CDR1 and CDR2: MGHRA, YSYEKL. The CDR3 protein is CASSQGTGGYTGYTF. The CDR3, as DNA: TGCGCCAGCAGCCAAGGGACAGGAGGGTATACTGGCTACACCTTC.

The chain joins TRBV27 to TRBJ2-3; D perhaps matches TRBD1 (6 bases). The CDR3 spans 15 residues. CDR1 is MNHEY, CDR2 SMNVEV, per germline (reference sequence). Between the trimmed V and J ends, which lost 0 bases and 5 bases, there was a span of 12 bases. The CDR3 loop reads CASSLSTGTLDTQYF. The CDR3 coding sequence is TGTGCCAGCAGTTTATCGACAGGAACACTAGATACGCAGTATTTT.

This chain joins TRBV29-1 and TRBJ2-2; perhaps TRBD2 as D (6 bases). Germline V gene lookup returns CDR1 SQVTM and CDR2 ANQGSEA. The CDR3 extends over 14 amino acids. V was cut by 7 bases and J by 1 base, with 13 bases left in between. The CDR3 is CSDSTSRNTGELFF. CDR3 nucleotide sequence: TGCAGCGATTCTACTAGCCGGAACACCGGGGAGCTGTTTTTT.

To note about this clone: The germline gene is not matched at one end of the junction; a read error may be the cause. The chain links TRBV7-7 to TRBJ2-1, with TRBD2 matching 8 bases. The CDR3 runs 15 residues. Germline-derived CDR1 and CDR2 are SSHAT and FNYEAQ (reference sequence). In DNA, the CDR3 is TGTGCTAGCAGCTTAGGCCTAGCGGGTACGGATGAGCAGTTCTTC. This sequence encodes CASSLGLAGTDEQFF.

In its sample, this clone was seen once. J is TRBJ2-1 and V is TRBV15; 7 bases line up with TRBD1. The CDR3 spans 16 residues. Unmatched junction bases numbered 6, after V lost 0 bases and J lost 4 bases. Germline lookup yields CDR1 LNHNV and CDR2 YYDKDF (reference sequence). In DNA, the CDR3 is TGTGCCACCAGCAGAGATGCGCGACAGGGTTACAATGAGCAGTTCTTC. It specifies CATSRDARQGYNEQFF.

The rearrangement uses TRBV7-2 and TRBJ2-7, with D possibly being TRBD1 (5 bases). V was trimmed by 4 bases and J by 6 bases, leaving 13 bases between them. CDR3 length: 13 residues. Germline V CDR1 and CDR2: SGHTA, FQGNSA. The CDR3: CASSSLRQTEQYF. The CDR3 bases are TGTGCCAGCAGCTCCCTACGACAGACCGAGCAGTACTTC.

The CDR3 here is CASSLPTGDSYEQYF. CDR3 in DNA: TGTGCCAGCAGCCTTCCGACAGGAGATTCCTACGAGCAGTACTTC. J is TRBJ2-7 and V is TRBV28, with TRBD1 as a possible D gene (6 bases). Germline V gene lookup returns CDR1 MDHEN and CDR2 SYDVKM. Trimming removed 6 bases at V and 1 base at J, with 16 bases between. CDR3 length equals 15 residues.

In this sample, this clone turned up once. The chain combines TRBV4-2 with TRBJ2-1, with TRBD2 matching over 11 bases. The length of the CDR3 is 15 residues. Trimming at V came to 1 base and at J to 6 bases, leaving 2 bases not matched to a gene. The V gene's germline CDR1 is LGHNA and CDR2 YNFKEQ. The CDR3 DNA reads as TGTGCCAGCAGCCAAGTTGGGACTAGCGGCAATGAGCAGTTCTTC. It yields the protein CASSQVGTSGNEQFF.

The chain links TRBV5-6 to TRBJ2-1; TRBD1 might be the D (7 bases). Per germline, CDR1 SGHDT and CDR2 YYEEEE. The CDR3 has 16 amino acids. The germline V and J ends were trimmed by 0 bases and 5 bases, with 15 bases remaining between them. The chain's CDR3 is CASSLAGGGPNNEQFF. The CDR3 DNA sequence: TGTGCCAGCAGCTTGGCCGGAGGGGGCCCTAACAATGAGCAGTTCTTC.

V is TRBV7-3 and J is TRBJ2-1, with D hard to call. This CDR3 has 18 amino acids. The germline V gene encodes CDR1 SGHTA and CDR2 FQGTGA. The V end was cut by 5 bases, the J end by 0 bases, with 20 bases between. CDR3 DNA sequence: TGTGCCAGCAGCACCTCCTCCCTCGGGTTCAGCTCCTACAATGAGCAGTTCTTC. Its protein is CASSTSSLGFSSYNEQFF.